This TCR beta chain was sequenced in a study of blood T cells in healthy people across ages. The overall study: Template switching caught about one barcoded beta molecule for each two T cells.

Then a second PCR, running about 7 to 11 cycles, was carried out with a sample-barcoded 5' primer and a J-beta primer mix. Any given sample supplied a minimum of 3 million CDR3-containing paired-end reads. TCRdb passed the 5' RACE reads through MiXCR, listing each CDR3 protein once. The data hold about 1 million distinct CDR3 sequences, with 40% to 55% observed a single time. Sequencing was done on a sample of blood. The TCR comes from a woman in her fifties or sixties in good health.

CDR3 sequence (DNA): TGTGCCAGCAGCCAAGTTCAGGGAGGAGGCGGGGAGCTGTTTTTT. It yields the protein CASSQVQGGGGELFF. The V call is TRBV3-1, the J call TRBJ2-2; D might be TRBD2 (6 bases). Trimming removed 1 base at V and 7 bases at J, with 13 bases between. CDR3 length equals 15 residues. Germline CDR1 is LGHDT and CDR2 is YNNKEL (reference sequence). Together with reference TRBV3-1 and TRBJ2-2, the CDR3 gives the full variable domain: DTAVSQTPKYLVTQMGNDKSIKCEQNLGHDTMYWYKQDSKKFLKIMFSYNNKELIINETVPNRFSPKSPDKAHLNLHINSLELGDSAVYFCASSQVQGGGGELFFGEGSRLTVL.